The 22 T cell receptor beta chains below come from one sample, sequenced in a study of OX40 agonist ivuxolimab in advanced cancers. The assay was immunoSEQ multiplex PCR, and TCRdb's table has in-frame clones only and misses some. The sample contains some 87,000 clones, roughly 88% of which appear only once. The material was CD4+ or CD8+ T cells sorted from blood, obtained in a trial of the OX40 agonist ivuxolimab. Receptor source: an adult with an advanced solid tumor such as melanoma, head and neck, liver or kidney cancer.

CDR3 amino acids: CASSLARSHSTTYEQYF. The CDR3 DNA sequence: TGTGCCAGCAGCTTAGCCCGGTCGCACAGTACAACCTACGAGCAGTACTTC. V usage is TRBV7-2 and J usage is TRBJ2-7; D is unresolved. Trimming cost V 0 bases and J 2 bases, with 17 bases left between them. Germline loops: CDR1 SGHTA, CDR2 FQGNSA. The CDR3 spans 17 residues.

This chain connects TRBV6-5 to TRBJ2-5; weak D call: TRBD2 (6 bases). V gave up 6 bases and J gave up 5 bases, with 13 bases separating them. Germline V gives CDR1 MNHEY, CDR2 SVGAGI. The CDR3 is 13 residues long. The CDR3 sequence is CASREWRVETQYF. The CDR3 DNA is TGTGCCAGCAGGGAATGGAGGGTCGAGACCCAGTACTTC.

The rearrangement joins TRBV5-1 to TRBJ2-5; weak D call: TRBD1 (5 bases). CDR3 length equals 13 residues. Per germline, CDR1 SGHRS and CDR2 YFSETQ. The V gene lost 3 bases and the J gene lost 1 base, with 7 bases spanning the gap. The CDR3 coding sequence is TGCGCCAGCAGCTCCAGGGTCCAAGAGACCCAGTACTTC. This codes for CASSSRVQETQYF.

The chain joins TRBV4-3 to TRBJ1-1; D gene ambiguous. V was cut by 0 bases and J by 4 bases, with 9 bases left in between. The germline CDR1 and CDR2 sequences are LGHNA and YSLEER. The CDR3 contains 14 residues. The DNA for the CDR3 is TGCGCCAGCAGCCAAGAGAGGGTTAGCACTGAAGCTTTCTTT. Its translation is CASSQERVSTEAFF.

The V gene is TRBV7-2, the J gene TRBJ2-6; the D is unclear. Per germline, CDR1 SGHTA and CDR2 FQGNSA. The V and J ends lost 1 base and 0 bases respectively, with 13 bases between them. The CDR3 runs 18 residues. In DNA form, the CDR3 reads TGTGCCAGCAGCTTAGTGGTGGGCCTAAGCTCTGGGGCCAACGTCCTGACTTTC. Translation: CASSLVVGLSSGANVLTF.

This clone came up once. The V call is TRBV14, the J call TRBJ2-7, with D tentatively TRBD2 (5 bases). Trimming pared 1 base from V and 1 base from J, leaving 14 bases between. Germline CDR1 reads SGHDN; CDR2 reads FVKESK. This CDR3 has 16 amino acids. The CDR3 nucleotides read TGTGCCAGCAGCCAAGCGTCAGCGGATCCTTCCTACGAGCAGTACTTC. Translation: CASSQASADPSYEQYF.

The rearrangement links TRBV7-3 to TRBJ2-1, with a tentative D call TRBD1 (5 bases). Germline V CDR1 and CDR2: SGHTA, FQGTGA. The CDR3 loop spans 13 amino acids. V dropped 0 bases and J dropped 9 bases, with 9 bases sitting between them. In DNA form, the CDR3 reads TGTGCCAGCAGCTTAACCTCTAGGGGTGAGCAGTTCTTC. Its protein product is CASSLTSRGEQFF.

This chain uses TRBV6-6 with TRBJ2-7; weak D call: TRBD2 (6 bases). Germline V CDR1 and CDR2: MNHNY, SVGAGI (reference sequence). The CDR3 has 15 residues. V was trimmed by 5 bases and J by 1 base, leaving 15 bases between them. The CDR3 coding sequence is TGTGCCAGCAGTCGGCCGGGACTGGTATCCTACGAGCAGTACTTC. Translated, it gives CASSRPGLVSYEQYF.

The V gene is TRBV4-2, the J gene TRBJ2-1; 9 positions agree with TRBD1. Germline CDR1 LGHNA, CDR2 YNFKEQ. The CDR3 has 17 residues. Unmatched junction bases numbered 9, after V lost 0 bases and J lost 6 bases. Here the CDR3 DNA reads TGTGCCAGCAGCCAAGATGTCCGGACAGGGGCGGTCAATGAGCAGTTCTTC. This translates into CASSQDVRTGAVNEQFF.

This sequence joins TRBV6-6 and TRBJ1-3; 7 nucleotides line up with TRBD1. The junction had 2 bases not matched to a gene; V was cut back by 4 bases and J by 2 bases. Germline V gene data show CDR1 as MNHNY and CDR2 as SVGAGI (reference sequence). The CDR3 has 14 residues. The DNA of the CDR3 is TGTGCCAGCAGTTTCGACAGGGCTGGAAACACCATATATTTT. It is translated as CASSFDRAGNTIYF.

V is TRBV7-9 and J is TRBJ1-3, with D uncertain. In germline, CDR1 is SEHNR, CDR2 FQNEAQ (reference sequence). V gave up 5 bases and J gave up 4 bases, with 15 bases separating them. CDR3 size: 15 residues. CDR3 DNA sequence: TGTGCCAGCAGCCTTGAAGGGCGATGGGGAAACACCATATATTTT. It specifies CASSLEGRWGNTIYF.

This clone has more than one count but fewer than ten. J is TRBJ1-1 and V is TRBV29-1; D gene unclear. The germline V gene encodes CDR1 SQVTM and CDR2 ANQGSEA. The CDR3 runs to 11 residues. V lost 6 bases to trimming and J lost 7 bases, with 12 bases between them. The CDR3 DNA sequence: TGCAGCGTAGAGCTACGTTTTGAAGCTTTCTTT. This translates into CSVELRFEAFF.

The CDR3 protein is CASSSGAGSGETQYF. CDR3 coding DNA: TGTGCCAGCAGCTCCGGGGCAGGGTCGGGCGAGACCCAGTACTTC. The chain is built from TRBV11-3 and TRBJ2-5; D possibly matches TRBD1 or TRBD2 (5 bases each). Germline lookup yields CDR1 SGHNT and CDR2 YENEEA. Trimming shortened V by 4 bases and J by 5 bases, and 17 bases separated the two germline ends. The CDR3 has 15 amino acids.

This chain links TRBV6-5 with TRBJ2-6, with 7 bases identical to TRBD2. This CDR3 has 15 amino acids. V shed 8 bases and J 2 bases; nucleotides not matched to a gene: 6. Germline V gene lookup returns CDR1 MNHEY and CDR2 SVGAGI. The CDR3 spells CASVWGGTGANVLTF. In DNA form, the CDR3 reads TGTGCCAGCGTGTGGGGGGGGACTGGGGCCAACGTCCTGACTTTC.

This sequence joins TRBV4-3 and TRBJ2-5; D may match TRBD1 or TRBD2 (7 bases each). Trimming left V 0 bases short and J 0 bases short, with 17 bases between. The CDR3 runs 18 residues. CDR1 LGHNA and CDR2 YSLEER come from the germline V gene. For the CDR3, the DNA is TGCGCCAGCAGCCAAGATCTCGGCAGGGGGGGGTACCAAGAGACCCAGTACTTC. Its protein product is CASSQDLGRGGYQETQYF.

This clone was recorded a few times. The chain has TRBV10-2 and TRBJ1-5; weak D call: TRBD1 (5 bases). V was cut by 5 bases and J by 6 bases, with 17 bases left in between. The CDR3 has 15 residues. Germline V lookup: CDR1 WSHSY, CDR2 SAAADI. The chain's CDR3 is CASSMAGGRGQPQHF. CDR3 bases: TGCGCCAGCAGTATGGCCGGGGGTAGGGGTCAGCCCCAGCATTTT.

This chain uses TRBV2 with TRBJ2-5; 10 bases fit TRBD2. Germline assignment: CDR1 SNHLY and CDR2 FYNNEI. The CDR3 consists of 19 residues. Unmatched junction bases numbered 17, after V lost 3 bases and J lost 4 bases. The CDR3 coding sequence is TGTGCCAGCAGTGATTCCCGATACCGCCTAGCGGGAGTGAGAGAGACCCAGTACTTC. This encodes CASSDSRYRLAGVRETQYF. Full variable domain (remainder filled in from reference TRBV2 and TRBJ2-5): EPEVTQTPSHQVTQMGQEVILRCVPISNHLYFYWYRQILGQKVEFLVSFYNNEISEKSEIFDDQFSVERPDGSNFTLKIRSTKLEDSAMYFCASSDSRYRLAGVRETQYFGPGTRLLVL.

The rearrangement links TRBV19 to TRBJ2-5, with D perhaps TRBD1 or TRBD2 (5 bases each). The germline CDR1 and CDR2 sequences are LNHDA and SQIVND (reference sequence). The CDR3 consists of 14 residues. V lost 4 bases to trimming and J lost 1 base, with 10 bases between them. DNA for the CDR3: TGTGCCAGTAGTAACCGGGGCAGCCAAGAGACCCAGTACTTC. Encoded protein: CASSNRGSQETQYF.

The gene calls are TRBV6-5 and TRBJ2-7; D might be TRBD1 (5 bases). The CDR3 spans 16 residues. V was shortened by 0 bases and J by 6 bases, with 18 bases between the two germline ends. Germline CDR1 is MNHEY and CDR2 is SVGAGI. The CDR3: CASSYSAGIGVGEQYF. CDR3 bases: TGTGCCAGCAGTTACTCGGCAGGGATCGGTGTGGGCGAGCAGTACTTC.

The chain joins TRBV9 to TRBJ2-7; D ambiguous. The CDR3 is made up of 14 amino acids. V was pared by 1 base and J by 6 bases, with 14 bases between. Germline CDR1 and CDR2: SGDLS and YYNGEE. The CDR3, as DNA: TGTGCCAGCAGCGTATCCTATCTATCGGGCGAGCAGTACTTC. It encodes CASSVSYLSGEQYF.

CDR3 residues: CASSLGMGGQRNTEAFF. The CDR3, as DNA: TGTGCCAGCAGCTTAGGAATGGGTGGGCAGCGAAACACTGAAGCTTTCTTT. J is TRBJ1-1 and V is TRBV11-2, with D unclear. Germline V gene lookup returns CDR1 SGHAT and CDR2 FQNNGV. Trimming pared 1 base from V and 2 bases from J, leaving 17 bases between. CDR3 length equals 17 residues. Combining the CDR3 with reference TRBV11-2 and TRBJ1-1 gives the whole variable domain EAGVAQSPRYKIIEKRQSVAFWCNPISGHATLYWYQQILGQGPKLLIQFQNNGVVDDSQLPKDRFSAERLKGVDSTLKIQPAKLEDSAVYLCASSLGMGGQRNTEAFFGQGTRLTVV.

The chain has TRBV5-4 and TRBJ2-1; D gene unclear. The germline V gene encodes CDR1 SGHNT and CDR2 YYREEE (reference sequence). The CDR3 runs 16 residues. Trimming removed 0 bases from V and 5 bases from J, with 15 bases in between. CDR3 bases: TGTGCCAGCAGCTTGGCCATCGCCTGGTCTAACAATGAGCAGTTCTTC. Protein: CASSLAIAWSNNEQFF. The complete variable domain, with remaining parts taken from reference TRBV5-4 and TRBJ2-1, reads ETGVTQSPTHLIKTRGQQVTLRCSSQSGHNTVSWYQQALGQGPQFIFQYYREEENGRGNFPPRFSGLQFPNYSSELNVNALELDDSALYLCASSLAIAWSNNEQFFGPGTRLTVL.